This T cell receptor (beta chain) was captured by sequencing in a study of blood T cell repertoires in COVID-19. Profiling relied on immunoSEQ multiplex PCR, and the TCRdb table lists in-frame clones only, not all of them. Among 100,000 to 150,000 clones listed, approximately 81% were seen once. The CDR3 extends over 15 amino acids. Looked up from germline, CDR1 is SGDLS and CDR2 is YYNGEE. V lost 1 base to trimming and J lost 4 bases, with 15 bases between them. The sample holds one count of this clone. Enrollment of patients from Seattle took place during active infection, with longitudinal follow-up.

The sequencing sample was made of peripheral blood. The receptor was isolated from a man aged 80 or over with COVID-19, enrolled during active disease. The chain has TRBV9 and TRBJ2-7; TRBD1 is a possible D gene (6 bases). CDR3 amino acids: CASSVSGQPNYEQYF. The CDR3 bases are TGTGCCAGCAGCGTATCCGGACAGCCGAATTACGAGCAGTACTTC.